Listed below are T cell receptor beta chains from one sample, sequenced in a study of blood T cell repertoires in COVID-19. Only in-frame clones appear in the TCRdb table, and some are missing; sequencing was by immunoSEQ multiplex PCR. The sample includes roughly 18,000 clones, 89% of them seen just once. What was sequenced was peripheral blood. The receptors originated from a man between 60 and 75 years old with active COVID-19. Both conserved end residues are part of each CDR3. A D gene is named only where the DNA matches it firmly. Clone size is given for some rows only: seen once, a few or many times, or a class if the clone is expanded.

TRBV6-1	TRBJ1-2	-	TRBD1	TGTGCCAGCAGTGAATCGTTACAGGGGGCTCTCAGTGGCTACACCTTC	CASSESLQGALSGYTF
TRBV11-3	TRBJ1-2	once	TRBD1	TGTGCCAGCAGCCCACGGACAGGGTCCCTGTATGGCTACACCTTC	CASSPRTGSLYGYTF
TRBV11-3	TRBJ2-1	-	-	TGTGCCAGCAGCTTAGGGCCTAGCGAGCAGTTCTTC	CASSLGPSEQFF
TRBV4-1	TRBJ2-7	-	-	TGCGCCAGCAGCCAATCGAGATCGGGGAACTCCTACGAGCAGTACTTC	CASSQSRSGNSYEQYF
TRBV2	TRBJ2-7	-	TRBD1	TGTGCCAGCGCCCGGACAGGGGCCTACGAGCAGTACTTC	CASARTGAYEQYF
TRBV6-4	TRBJ2-2	-	-	TGTGCCAGCAGCACCGGGTCTAGCACCGGGGAGCTGTTTTTT	CASSTGSSTGELFF
TRBV4-2	TRBJ1-1	-	TRBD1	TGTGCCAGCAGCCGCGACCCGACAGGGTTGGACACTGAAGCTTTCTTT	CASSRDPTGLDTEAFF
TRBV19	TRBJ1-5	few	TRBD1	TGTGCCAGTAGCACGTCCGGGACAGGGAATCAGCCCCAGCATTTT	CASSTSGTGNQPQHF
TRBV25-1	TRBJ2-6	-	-	TGTGCCAGCACTATCACTGGGGCCAACGTCCTGACTTTC	CASTITGANVLTF
TRBV28	TRBJ2-6	-	-	TGTGCCAGCGCGGCGGGAAGCTCTGGGGCCAACGTCCTGACTTTC	CASAAGSSGANVLTF
TRBV30	TRBJ2-5	-	-	TGTGCCTGGAGTGGGGACTTACAAGAGACCCAGTACTTC	CAWSGDLQETQYF
TRBV5-4	TRBJ2-5	once	-	TGTGCCAGCAGCTTGGCCGGGGAGGGGGAAGAGACCCAGTACTTC	CASSLAGEGEETQYF
TRBV9	TRBJ2-7	once	-	TGTGCCAGCAGCGTAGCAGGGGTCGCCGAGCAGTACTTC	CASSVAGVAEQYF
TRBV19	TRBJ2-1	-	TRBD1	TGTGCCAGTAGTAAAGACAGGGCCTTCTACAATGAGCAGTTCTTC	CASSKDRAFYNEQFF